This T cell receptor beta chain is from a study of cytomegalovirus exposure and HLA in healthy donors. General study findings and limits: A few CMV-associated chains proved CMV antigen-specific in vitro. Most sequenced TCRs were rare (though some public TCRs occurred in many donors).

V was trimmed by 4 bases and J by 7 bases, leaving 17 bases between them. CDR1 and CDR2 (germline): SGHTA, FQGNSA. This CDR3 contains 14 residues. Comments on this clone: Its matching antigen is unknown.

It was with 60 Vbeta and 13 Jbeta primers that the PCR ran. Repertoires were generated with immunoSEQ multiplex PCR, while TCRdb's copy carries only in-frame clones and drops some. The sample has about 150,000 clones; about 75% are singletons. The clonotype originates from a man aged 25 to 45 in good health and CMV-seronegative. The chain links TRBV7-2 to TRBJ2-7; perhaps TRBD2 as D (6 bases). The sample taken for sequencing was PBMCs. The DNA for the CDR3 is TGTGCCAGCAGCTCCGTCGGGGGATCTGGTGAGCAGTACTTC. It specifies CASSSVGGSGEQYF.